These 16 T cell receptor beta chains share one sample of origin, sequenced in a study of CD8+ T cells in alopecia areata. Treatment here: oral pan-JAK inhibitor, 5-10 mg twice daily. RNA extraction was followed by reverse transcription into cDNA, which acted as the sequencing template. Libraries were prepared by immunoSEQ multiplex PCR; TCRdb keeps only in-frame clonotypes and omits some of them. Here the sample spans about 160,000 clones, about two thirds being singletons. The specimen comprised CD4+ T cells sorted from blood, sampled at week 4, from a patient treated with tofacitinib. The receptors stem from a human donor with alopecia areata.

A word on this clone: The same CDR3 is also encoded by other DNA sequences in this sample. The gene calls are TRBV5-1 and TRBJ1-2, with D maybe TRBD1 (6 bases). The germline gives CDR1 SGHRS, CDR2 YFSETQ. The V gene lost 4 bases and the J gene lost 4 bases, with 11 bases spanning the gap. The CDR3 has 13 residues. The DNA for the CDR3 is TGCGCCAGCAGCCGGGACACGGCCTATGGCTACACCTTC. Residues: CASSRDTAYGYTF.

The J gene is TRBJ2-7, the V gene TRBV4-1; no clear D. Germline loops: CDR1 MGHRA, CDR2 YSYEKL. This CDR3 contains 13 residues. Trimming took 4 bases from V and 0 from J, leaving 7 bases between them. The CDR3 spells CASSPGVSYEQYF. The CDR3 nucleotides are TGCGCCAGCAGCCCGGGCGTCTCCTACGAGCAGTACTTC.

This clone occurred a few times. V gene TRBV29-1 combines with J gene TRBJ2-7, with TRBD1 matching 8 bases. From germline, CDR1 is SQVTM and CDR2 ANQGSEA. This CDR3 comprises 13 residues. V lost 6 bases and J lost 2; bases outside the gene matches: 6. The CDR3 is CSVRGTGTYEQYF. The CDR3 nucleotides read TGCAGCGTAAGGGGGACAGGAACCTACGAGCAGTACTTC.

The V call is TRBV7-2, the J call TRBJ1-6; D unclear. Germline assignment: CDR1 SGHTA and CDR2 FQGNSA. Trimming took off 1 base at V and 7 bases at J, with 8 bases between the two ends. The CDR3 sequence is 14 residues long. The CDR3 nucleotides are TGTGCCAGCAGCTTAGAGGGCCAGAATTCACCCCTCCACTTT. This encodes CASSLEGQNSPLHF.

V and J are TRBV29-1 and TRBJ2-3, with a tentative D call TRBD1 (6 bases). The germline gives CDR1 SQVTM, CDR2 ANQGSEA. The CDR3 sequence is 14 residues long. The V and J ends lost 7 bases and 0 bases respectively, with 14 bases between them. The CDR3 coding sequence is TGCAGCGGAACGGGACAAGGAAGCACAGATACGCAGTATTTT. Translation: CSGTGQGSTDTQYF.

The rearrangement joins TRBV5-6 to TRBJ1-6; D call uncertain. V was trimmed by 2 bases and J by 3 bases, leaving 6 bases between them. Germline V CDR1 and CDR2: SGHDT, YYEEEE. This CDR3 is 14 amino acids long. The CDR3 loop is CASSFLIYNSPLHF. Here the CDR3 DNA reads TGTGCCAGCAGCTTCCTGATCTATAATTCACCCCTCCACTTT.

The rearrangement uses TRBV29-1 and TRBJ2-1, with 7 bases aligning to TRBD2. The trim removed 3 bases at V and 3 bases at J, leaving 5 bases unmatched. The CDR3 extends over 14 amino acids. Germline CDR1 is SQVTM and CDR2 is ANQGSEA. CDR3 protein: CSVDPSGVYNEQFF. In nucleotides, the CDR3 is TGCAGCGTTGACCCCAGCGGGGTCTACAATGAGCAGTTCTTC.

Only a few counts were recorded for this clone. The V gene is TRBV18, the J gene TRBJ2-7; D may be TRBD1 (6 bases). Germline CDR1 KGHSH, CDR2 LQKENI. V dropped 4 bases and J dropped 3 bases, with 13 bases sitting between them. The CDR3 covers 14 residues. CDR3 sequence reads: CASSLAGVLYEQYF. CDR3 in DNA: TGTGCCAGCTCACTGGCAGGGGTCCTCTACGAGCAGTACTTC.

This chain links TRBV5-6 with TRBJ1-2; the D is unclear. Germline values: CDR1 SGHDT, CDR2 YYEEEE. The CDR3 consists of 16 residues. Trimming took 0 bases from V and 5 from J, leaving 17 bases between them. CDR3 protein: CASSLVGQVPIYGYTF. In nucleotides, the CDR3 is TGTGCCAGCAGCTTGGTTGGGCAGGTCCCCATATATGGCTACACCTTC. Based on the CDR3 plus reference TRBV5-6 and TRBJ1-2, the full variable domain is DAGVTQSPTHLIKTRGQQVTLRCSPKSGHDTVSWYQQALGQGPQFIFQYYEEEERQRGNFPDRFSGHQFPNYSSELNVNALLLGDSALYLCASSLVGQVPIYGYTFGSGTRLTVV.

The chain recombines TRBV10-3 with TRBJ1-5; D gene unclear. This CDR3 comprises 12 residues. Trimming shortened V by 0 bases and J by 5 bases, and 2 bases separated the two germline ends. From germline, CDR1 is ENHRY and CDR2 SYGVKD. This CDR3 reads CAISESDQPQHF. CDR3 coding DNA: TGTGCCATCAGTGAGTCGGATCAGCCCCAGCATTTT.

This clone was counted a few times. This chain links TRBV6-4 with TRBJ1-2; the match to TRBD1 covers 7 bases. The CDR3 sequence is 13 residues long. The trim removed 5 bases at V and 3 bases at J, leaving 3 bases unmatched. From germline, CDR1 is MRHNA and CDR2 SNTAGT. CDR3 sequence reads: CASSNQGDYGYTF. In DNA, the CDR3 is TGTGCCAGCAGTAACCAGGGGGACTATGGCTACACCTTC.

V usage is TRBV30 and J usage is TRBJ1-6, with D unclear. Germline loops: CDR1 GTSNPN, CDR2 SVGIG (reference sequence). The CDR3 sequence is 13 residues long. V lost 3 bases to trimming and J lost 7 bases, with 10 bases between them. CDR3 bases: TGTGCCTGGAGCCCAGGCACCAATTCACCCCTCCACTTT. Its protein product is CAWSPGTNSPLHF. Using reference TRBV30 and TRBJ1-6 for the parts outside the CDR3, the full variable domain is SQTIHQWPATLVQPVGSPLSLECTVEGTSNPNLYWYRQAAGRGLQLLFYSVGIGQISSEVPQNLSASRPQDRQFILSSKKLLLSDSGFYLCAWSPGTNSPLHFGNGTRLTVT.

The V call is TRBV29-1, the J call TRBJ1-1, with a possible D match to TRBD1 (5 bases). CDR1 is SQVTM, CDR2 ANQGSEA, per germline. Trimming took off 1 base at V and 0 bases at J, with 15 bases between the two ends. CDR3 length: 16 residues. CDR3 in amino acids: CSVEALVSGLNTEAFF. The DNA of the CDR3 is TGCAGCGTTGAAGCCCTGGTCTCAGGGCTGAACACTGAAGCTTTCTTT.

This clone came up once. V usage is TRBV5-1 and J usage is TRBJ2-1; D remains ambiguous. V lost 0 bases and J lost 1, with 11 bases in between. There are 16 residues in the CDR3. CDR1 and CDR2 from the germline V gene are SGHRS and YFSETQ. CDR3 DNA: TGCGCCAGCAGCTTGGCCGTCACAGCTTCCTACAATGAGCAGTTCTTC. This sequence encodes CASSLAVTASYNEQFF.

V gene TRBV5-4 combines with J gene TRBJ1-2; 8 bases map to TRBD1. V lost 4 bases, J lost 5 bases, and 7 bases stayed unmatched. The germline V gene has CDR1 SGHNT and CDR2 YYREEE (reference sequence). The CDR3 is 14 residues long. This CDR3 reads CASSTSGQEYGYTF. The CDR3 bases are TGTGCCAGCAGCACCTCGGGACAGGAGTATGGCTACACCTTC.

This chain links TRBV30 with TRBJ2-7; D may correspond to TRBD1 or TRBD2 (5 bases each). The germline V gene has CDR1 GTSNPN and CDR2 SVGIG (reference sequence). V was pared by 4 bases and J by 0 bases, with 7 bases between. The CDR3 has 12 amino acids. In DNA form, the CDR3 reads TGTGCCTGGAACGGGGCCTCCTACGAGCAGTACTTC. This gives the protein CAWNGASYEQYF. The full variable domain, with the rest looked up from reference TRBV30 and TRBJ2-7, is SQTIHQWPATLVQPVGSPLSLECTVEGTSNPNLYWYRQAAGRGLQLLFYSVGIGQISSEVPQNLSASRPQDRQFILSSKKLLLSDSGFYLCAWNGASYEQYFGPGTRLTVT.